The rows below give T cell receptor beta chains drawn from one sample of a study of shared clonotypes between healthy human individuals. Profiling relied on immunoSEQ multiplex PCR, and the TCRdb table lists in-frame clones only, not all of them. Of approximately 350,000 clones detected, 96% appear once; the ten largest clones hold 0.32%. Sample: memory CD8+ T cells sorted from blood. The source of these receptors is a man aged 30 to 39 in good health. The CDR3 runs from the conserved cysteine through the conserved F or W. Fields, in order: CDR3 DNA, CDR3 protein, J gene, D gene, V gene, clone size. A D gene is named only where the DNA matches it firmly. Clone size is not always given. Where it is, it says once, few, many or a class for expanded clones.

cdr3_nt: TGTGCCTGGAGTCCTTTTGACAGGCTGACTAACTATGGCTACACCTTC
cdr3_aa: CAWSPFDRLTNYGYTF
j_call: TRBJ1-2
d_call: .
v_call: TRBV30
clone_size: .

cdr3_nt: TGTGCCAGCAGCCCCCTAGGGGAAGCCGCGGAGCTGTTTTTT
cdr3_aa: CASSPLGEAAELFF
j_call: TRBJ2-2
d_call: .
v_call: TRBV27
clone_size: .

cdr3_nt: TGTGCCTGGAGTGTTGGCCGTATCACTTACTTC
cdr3_aa: CAWSVGRITYF
j_call: TRBJ2-7
d_call: .
v_call: TRBV30
clone_size: .

cdr3_nt: TGTGCCAGCAGTCTCCTAAGTCTGACAGATACGCAGTATTTT
cdr3_aa: CASSLLSLTDTQYF
j_call: TRBJ2-3
d_call: .
v_call: TRBV28
clone_size: .

cdr3_nt: TGTGCCAGCAGTGAGGGTCTACTAGCTAGCACAGATACGCAGTATTTT
cdr3_aa: CASSEGLLASTDTQYF
j_call: TRBJ2-3
d_call: .
v_call: TRBV25-1
clone_size: .

cdr3_nt: TGTGCCAGCAGCTTAGCGGGAGGGCCGCCCTACAATGAGCAGTTCTTC
cdr3_aa: CASSLAGGPPYNEQFF
j_call: TRBJ2-1
d_call: TRBD2
v_call: TRBV7-9
clone_size: once

cdr3_nt: TGTGCCTGGAGCCCTCGACAGGGGGATATTTTTAACTCTGGAAACACCATATATTTT
cdr3_aa: CAWSPRQGDIFNSGNTIYF
j_call: TRBJ1-3
d_call: TRBD1
v_call: TRBV30
clone_size: once

cdr3_nt: TGCGCCAGCAGCCAAGGTGCGGGGGCGCGCACTGAAGCTTTCTTT
cdr3_aa: CASSQGAGARTEAFF
j_call: TRBJ1-1
d_call: .
v_call: TRBV4-1
clone_size: .

cdr3_nt: TGTGCCAGCAGTTACTCAGGGTTCTCTGGGGCCAACGTCCTGACTTTC
cdr3_aa: CASSYSGFSGANVLTF
j_call: TRBJ2-6
d_call: .
v_call: TRBV6-5
clone_size: .

cdr3_nt: TGTGCCACCAGCAGCGTTACTAGCGGGAGTAAGTATGAGCAGTTCTTC
cdr3_aa: CATSSVTSGSKYEQFF
j_call: TRBJ2-1
d_call: TRBD2
v_call: TRBV15
clone_size: once

cdr3_nt: TGTGCCAGCAGGGAGAAGGGGAACATCGTCACTGAGCAGTTCTTC
cdr3_aa: CASREKGNIVTEQFF
j_call: TRBJ2-1
d_call: .
v_call: TRBV2
clone_size: .

cdr3_nt: TGTGCCTGGGAGTTGAGAAACGGACAGTTCACTGAAGCTTTCTTT
cdr3_aa: CAWELRNGQFTEAFF
j_call: TRBJ1-1
d_call: .
v_call: TRBV30
clone_size: .

cdr3_nt: TGTGCCAGCAGCCAAGTGGACAGGGCCGGCTATGGCTACACCTTC
cdr3_aa: CASSQVDRAGYGYTF
j_call: TRBJ1-2
d_call: TRBD1
v_call: TRBV14
clone_size: .

cdr3_nt: TGTGCCAGCAGCGAGAGGGACCGGCCTAGGTATGAGCAGTTCTTC
cdr3_aa: CASSERDRPRYEQFF
j_call: TRBJ2-1
d_call: .
v_call: TRBV9
clone_size: .

cdr3_nt: TGTGCAAGTCGCTTAGAGACGGGGCCCTACAATGAGCAGTTCTTC
cdr3_aa: CASRLETGPYNEQFF
j_call: TRBJ2-1
d_call: .
v_call: TRBV12-2
clone_size: .

cdr3_nt: TGTGCCAGCATTGCAGATACGCAGTATTTT
cdr3_aa: CASIADTQYF
j_call: TRBJ2-3
d_call: .
v_call: TRBV5-6
clone_size: .

cdr3_nt: TGCAGTTGTAGACGAACAGATACGCAGTATTTT
cdr3_aa: CSCRRTDTQYF
j_call: TRBJ2-3
d_call: .
v_call: TRBV20-1
clone_size: .

cdr3_nt: TGTGCCAGCAGAGAGAGACCCGCCAGACTCAATGAGCAGTTCTTC
cdr3_aa: CASRERPARLNEQFF
j_call: TRBJ2-1
d_call: .
v_call: TRBV2
clone_size: .

cdr3_nt: TGTGCCAGCAGCTTCCGAGGGACGGATTATGGCTACACCTTC
cdr3_aa: CASSFRGTDYGYTF
j_call: TRBJ1-2
d_call: .
v_call: TRBV7-3
clone_size: once

cdr3_nt: TGTGCCAGTAGTGACTACAGGGGCGAAAAACTGTTTTTT
cdr3_aa: CASSDYRGEKLFF
j_call: TRBJ1-4
d_call: TRBD1
v_call: TRBV19
clone_size: .

cdr3_nt: TGCAGTGCTAGTTTGAAAGATACGCAGTATTTT
cdr3_aa: CSASLKDTQYF
j_call: TRBJ2-3
d_call: .
v_call: TRBV20-1
clone_size: .

cdr3_nt: TGTGCCATCAGTGCAGGACTGTCCTACGAGCAGTACTTC
cdr3_aa: CAISAGLSYEQYF
j_call: TRBJ2-7
d_call: .
v_call: TRBV10-3
clone_size: .

cdr3_nt: TGCAGCGTCCCACAGGGTAGTGGTTACAATGAGCAGTTCTTC
cdr3_aa: CSVPQGSGYNEQFF
j_call: TRBJ2-1
d_call: .
v_call: TRBV29-1
clone_size: .

cdr3_nt: TGTGCCAGCAGGCAGGGATCCTACAATGAGCAGTTCTTC
cdr3_aa: CASRQGSYNEQFF
j_call: TRBJ2-1
d_call: .
v_call: TRBV28
clone_size: .

cdr3_nt: TGTGCCAGCAGCTTAGGTCCCCCCACCGGGGAGCTGTTTTTT
cdr3_aa: CASSLGPPTGELFF
j_call: TRBJ2-2
d_call: .
v_call: TRBV11-1
clone_size: .

cdr3_nt: TGCGCCAGCAGCCAAGGTACGCTGAGGGACCCTTTCGTAGCGAGGGGCACAGATACGCAGTATTTT
cdr3_aa: CASSQGTLRDPFVARGTDTQYF
j_call: TRBJ2-3
d_call: .
v_call: TRBV4-1
clone_size: .

cdr3_nt: TGCGCCAGCAGCCACGACAGCTTGGCTGAAGCTTTCTTT
cdr3_aa: CASSHDSLAEAFF
j_call: TRBJ1-1
d_call: .
v_call: TRBV5-1
clone_size: .

cdr3_nt: TGCAGCGGGGGATCCTCCTACGAGCAGTACTTC
cdr3_aa: CSGGSSYEQYF
j_call: TRBJ2-7
d_call: .
v_call: TRBV20-1
clone_size: .

cdr3_nt: TGTGCCAGCAGTGCAAGAATTGGACTAGCGGGATTCTCCTACGAGCAGTACTTC
cdr3_aa: CASSARIGLAGFSYEQYF
j_call: TRBJ2-7
d_call: TRBD2
v_call: TRBV2
clone_size: .

cdr3_nt: TGTGCCAGCAGTTTATCCACCTACTACGAGCAGTACTTC
cdr3_aa: CASSLSTYYEQYF
j_call: TRBJ2-7
d_call: .
v_call: TRBV28
clone_size: .

cdr3_nt: TGTGCCAGCAGTTTGGGAACTGTCGGTGGCTACACCTTC
cdr3_aa: CASSLGTVGGYTF
j_call: TRBJ1-2
d_call: .
v_call: TRBV28
clone_size: .

cdr3_nt: TGTGCCAGCAGTGGCAGGGGAGGAGAGACCCAGTACTTC
cdr3_aa: CASSGRGGETQYF
j_call: TRBJ2-5
d_call: .
v_call: TRBV6-1
clone_size: .

cdr3_nt: TGTGCCAGCAGTTACCGGGACTCCTACGAGCAGTACTTC
cdr3_aa: CASSYRDSYEQYF
j_call: TRBJ2-7
d_call: .
v_call: TRBV6-5
clone_size: .